Shown below are 20 T cell receptor beta chains from a single sample sequenced in a study of cytomegalovirus exposure and HLA in healthy donors. This PCR relied on a set of 60 Vbeta primers and 13 Jbeta primers. TCRdb's copy holds only in-frame clones and misses some; the assay was immunoSEQ multiplex PCR. Among some 150,000 clones, roughly 83% were seen once, and the ten largest hold approximately 2.1%. Source material: PBMCs. These receptor sequences come from a woman aged 45-60 years in good health and CMV-seronegative.

This clone was detected only a few times. The chain links TRBV28 to TRBJ1-2, with D tentatively TRBD1 (6 bases). CDR3 length: 12 amino acids. Germline V gene lookup returns CDR1 MDHEN and CDR2 SYDVKM. Trimming cost V 3 bases and J 8 bases, with 10 bases left between them. The CDR3 region is CASSLAQGGYTF. The CDR3 DNA is TGTGCCAGCAGTTTGGCCCAGGGGGGCTACACCTTC.

The chain has TRBV28 and TRBJ1-5; the D is unclear. This CDR3 has 16 amino acids. CDR1 is MDHEN, CDR2 SYDVKM, per germline. The ends were cut back, 5 bases at V and 2 bases at J, with 16 bases in the middle. CDR3 sequence reads: CASSPQTPLGNQPQHF. DNA for the CDR3: TGTGCCAGCAGTCCCCAGACACCATTAGGCAATCAGCCCCAGCATTTT. Filled out from reference TRBV28 and TRBJ1-5, the complete variable domain reads DVKVTQSSRYLVKRTGEKVFLECVQDMDHENMFWYRQDPGLGLRLIYFSYDVKMKEKGDIPEGYSVSREKKERFSLILESASTNQTSMYLCASSPQTPLGNQPQHFGDGTRLSIL.

CDR3 loop: CASSKGEGQKGLNSPLHF. In DNA form, the CDR3 reads TGTGCCAGCAGCAAAGGAGAGGGACAGAAGGGGCTAAATTCACCCCTCCACTTT. The rearrangement uses TRBV21-1 and TRBJ1-6; TRBD1 reflects the table's D call only, with no check against the DNA. TRBV21-1 is listed as a pseudogene. This CDR3 spans 18 amino acids.

CDR3 residues: CASSLNTNGGTQYF. The CDR3 bases are TGTGCCAGCAGCCTAAACACCAACGGGGGTACGCAGTATTTT. The rearrangement uses TRBV7-9 and TRBJ2-3; a possible D gene is TRBD2 (6 bases). Trimming removed 5 bases from V and 8 bases from J, with 17 bases in between. Germline CDR1 reads SEHNR; CDR2 reads FQNEAQ (reference sequence). This CDR3 comprises 14 residues.

The sample holds a few counts of this clone. V gene TRBV6-6 combines with J gene TRBJ1-2, with D possibly being TRBD1 (5 bases). This CDR3 is 14 amino acids long. Trimming removed 6 bases at V and 0 bases at J, with 11 bases between. The V gene's germline CDR1 is MNHNY and CDR2 SVGAGI (reference sequence). Here the CDR3 DNA reads TGTGCCAGCAGGGACGGGGGACCTAACTATGGCTACACCTTC. Amino acids: CASRDGGPNYGYTF.

There are a few counts of this clone. The chain links TRBV12-5 to TRBJ2-1, with 8 nucleotides matching TRBD1. J was trimmed by 1 base and V by 4 bases; bases with no gene match: 6. The CDR3 length is 16 residues. The germline V gene has CDR1 LGHNT and CDR2 FRNRAP. The CDR3 nucleotides read TGTGCTAGTGGTTCCGACAGGGGAGGATCCTACAATGAGCAGTTCTTC. The encoded protein is CASGSDRGGSYNEQFF.

In its sample, this clone was seen a few times. The genes are TRBV7-9 and TRBJ1-2; 12 nucleotides line up with TRBD1. The V gene end was trimmed by 1 base and the J gene end by 3 bases; junction bases not matched to a gene: 6. CDR1 is SEHNR and CDR2 is FQNEAQ in the germline V gene (reference sequence). This CDR3 has 17 residues. The DNA of the CDR3 is TGTGCCAGCAGCTTAGGGGGGACAGGGGGCTCTGACTATGGCTACACCTTC. Translating it yields CASSLGGTGGSDYGYTF.

The rearrangement links TRBV7-2 to TRBJ1-3, with 11 nucleotides matching TRBD1. This CDR3 comprises 15 residues. Germline values: CDR1 SGHTA, CDR2 FQGNSA. The CDR3 sequence: CAGGQGALAGNTIYF. In DNA form, the CDR3 reads TGTGCGGGCGGACAGGGGGCTTTGGCTGGAAACACCATATATTTT.

Details on this clone: Germline and junction disagree at one end, which may indicate a read error. The chain carries TRBV2 and TRBJ1-4, with 7 bases matching TRBD1. CDR1 and CDR2 (germline): SNHLY, FYNNEI. The CDR3 totals 16 residues. In nucleotides, the CDR3 is TGTGCCAGCAAACCGACTCCCGGGACAGCTAAAGAAAAACTGTTTTTT. This sequence encodes CASKPTPGTAKEKLFF.

The rearrangement joins TRBV19 to TRBJ1-3; D is possibly TRBD1 (5 bases). Germline CDR1 LNHDA, CDR2 SQIVND (reference sequence). There are 13 residues in the CDR3. Trimming removed 2 bases from V and 4 bases from J, with 6 bases in between. This CDR3 is CASSIPGGNTIYF. The CDR3 DNA is TGTGCCAGTAGTATACCAGGGGGAAACACCATATATTTT.

CDR3 nucleotides: TGTGCCAGCAGCTTAGCACCCCGAGCGGGAGGGCCGGGCGAGCAGTACTTC. It specifies CASSLAPRAGGPGEQYF. The chain employs TRBV11-2 and TRBJ2-7; TRBD2 agrees at 10 bases. This CDR3 is 17 amino acids long. The V segment lost 1 base and the J segment 6 bases; nucleotides outside the gene matches: 12. Germline CDR1 SGHAT, CDR2 FQNNGV. The full variable domain, its missing parts supplied by reference TRBV11-2 and TRBJ2-7, is EAGVAQSPRYKIIEKRQSVAFWCNPISGHATLYWYQQILGQGPKLLIQFQNNGVVDDSQLPKDRFSAERLKGVDSTLKIQPAKLEDSAVYLCASSLAPRAGGPGEQYFGPGTRLTVT.

The rearrangement uses TRBV7-2 and TRBJ1-1; D possibly corresponds to TRBD1 (6 bases). This CDR3 contains 14 residues. The V end lost 3 bases, the J end lost 7 bases, and 15 bases lay between the germline ends. Germline V CDR1 and CDR2: SGHTA, FQGNSA. CDR3 loop: CASSFAGVLGEAFF. For the CDR3, the DNA is TGTGCCAGCAGCTTTGCAGGGGTTTTGGGTGAAGCTTTCTTT.

The chain couples TRBV4-3 to TRBJ1-4; tentative D call: TRBD1 (6 bases). The CDR3 consists of 19 residues. The germline V gene has CDR1 LGHNA and CDR2 YSLEER. V gave up 0 bases and J gave up 6 bases, with 23 bases separating them. CDR3 coding DNA: TGCGCCAGCAGCCAAGATATTGGGGGCGGGTCTTTAAGTTATGAAAAACTGTTTTTT. Residues: CASSQDIGGGSLSYEKLFF.

The chain joins TRBV6-1 to TRBJ1-5; 12 bases align to TRBD1. The CDR3 loop spans 15 amino acids. Trimming at V came to 2 bases and at J to 11 bases, leaving 7 bases not matched to a gene. CDR1 and CDR2 (germline): MNHNS, SASEGT. The CDR3 sequence is CASSEMGQGAGAQHF. CDR3 nucleotide sequence: TGTGCCAGCAGTGAAATGGGACAGGGGGCAGGGGCCCAGCATTTT.

The chain links TRBV4-1 to TRBJ1-2, with D possibly TRBD1 on 5 matching bases. V lost 0 bases and J 14 bases, leaving 19 bases between the germline ends. The V gene's germline CDR1 is MGHRA and CDR2 YSYEKL. The CDR3 consists of 14 residues. The CDR3 here is CASSQEVLGDSPTF. Here the CDR3 DNA reads TGCGCCAGCAGCCAAGAAGTTCTGGGTGACAGCCCAACCTTC.

V is TRBV7-3 and J is TRBJ2-1; D is possibly TRBD2 (5 bases). Germline V CDR1 and CDR2: SGHTA, FQGTGA. The length of the CDR3 is 16 residues. With 4 bases removed from V and 2 bases from J, the gap between germline ends came to 15 bases. As DNA, the CDR3 is TGTGCCAGCAGCTCCTTTGGGGAGCCCCCCTACAATGAGCAGTTCTTC. Its protein product is CASSSFGEPPYNEQFF. The variable domain in full, with the rest retrieved from reference TRBV7-3 and TRBJ2-1, is GAGVSQTPSNKVTEKGKYVELRCDPISGHTALYWYRQSLGQGPEFLIYFQGTGAADDSGLPNDRFFAVRPEGSVSTLKIQRTERGDSAVYLCASSSFGEPPYNEQFFGPGTRLTVL.

This clone appeared a single time. The chain joins TRBV28 to TRBJ1-2; the match to TRBD1 covers 12 bases. The CDR3 is 15 residues long. V shed 6 bases, J shed 7 bases, and the junction held 9 bases outside the gene matches. CDR1 and CDR2 from the germline V gene are MDHEN and SYDVKM. The CDR3 bases are TGTGCCAGCAGCCCATCCGGGACAGGGGGCTTTGGCTACACCTTC. Encoded protein: CASSPSGTGGFGYTF.

The chain joins TRBV18 to TRBJ1-5; 10 bases are shared with TRBD1. The CDR3 is made up of 15 amino acids. CDR1 and CDR2 from the germline V gene are KGHSH and LQKENI. V shed 6 bases, J shed 5 bases, and the junction held 7 bases outside the gene matches. CDR3 protein: CASSTGGGRDQPQHF. In DNA form, the CDR3 reads TGTGCCAGCTCGACAGGGGGCGGAAGGGATCAGCCCCAGCATTTT. Full variable domain (outside the CDR3, taken from reference TRBV18 and TRBJ1-5): NAGVMQNPRHLVRRRGQEARLRCSPMKGHSHVYWYRQLPEEGLKFMVYLQKENIIDESGMPKERFSAEFPKEGPSILRIQQVVRGDSAAYFCASSTGGGRDQPQHFGDGTRLSIL.

The chain recombines TRBV4-1 with TRBJ2-1; TRBD2 matches at 9 bases. The V gene's germline CDR1 is MGHRA and CDR2 YSYEKL. V dropped 1 base and J dropped 5; count of bases not matched to a gene: 6. There are 16 residues in the CDR3. The CDR3 DNA reads as TGCGCCAGCAGCCAAGGGCTAGCGGGGCCCCACAATGAGCAGTTCTTC. Its protein product is CASSQGLAGPHNEQFF.

With respect to this clone: One end of the junction is discordant with germline, which a read error may explain. CDR3 sequence: CASSLRQGTNEQLF. The CDR3 bases are TGTGCCAGCAGTTTAAGGCAGGGCACGAATGAGCAGCTCTTC. The chain recombines TRBV27 with TRBJ2-1; a possible D gene is TRBD1 (5 bases). The CDR3 runs 14 residues. CDR1 MNHEY and CDR2 SMNVEV come from the germline V gene (reference sequence).